This entry lists 15 T cell receptor beta chains sequenced from one sample in a study of T cells after yellow fever vaccination. TCRdb used MiXCR to reprocess the 5' RACE reads, holding one entry per CDR3 protein. The table lists 60,000 to 85,000 distinct CDR3 sequences, about 6% of them singletons. The sample here was CD8+ T cells sorted from PBMCs, taken 35 to 50 days after the first yellow fever vaccination. These receptors all stem from a young man who received the YFV17D yellow fever vaccine.

The V gene is TRBV5-1, the J gene TRBJ2-7; D is undetermined. The CDR3 has 13 residues. V was pared by 2 bases and J by 7 bases, with 13 bases between. CDR1 SGHRS and CDR2 YFSETQ come from the germline V gene. This CDR3 reads CASSFDGFREQYF. The CDR3 DNA sequence: TGCGCCAGCAGCTTCGACGGGTTTCGGGAGCAGTACTTC.

This clonotype has only a few counts. The J gene is TRBJ2-3, the V gene TRBV15; D might be TRBD1 (6 bases). This CDR3 spans 16 amino acids. Deletions cut 1 base from V and 0 bases from J, with 11 bases between. The germline CDR1 and CDR2 sequences are LNHNV and YYDKDF (reference sequence). The CDR3 protein is CATSRAPRGSTDTQYF. In DNA, the CDR3 is TGTGCCACCAGCAGAGCCCCCAGGGGTAGCACAGATACGCAGTATTTT.

This clonotype was counted ten times or more. This sequence joins TRBV7-2 and TRBJ2-3, with 14 positions matching TRBD2. Germline assignment: CDR1 SGHTA and CDR2 FQGNSA. The CDR3 contains 16 residues. V lost 5 bases to trimming and J lost 5 bases; unmatched junction nucleotides: 6. In DNA, the CDR3 is TGTGCCAGCAGCGGATGGACTAGCGGGGGGATAGATACGCAGTATTTT. This sequence encodes CASSGWTSGGIDTQYF.

This clonotype was counted at least ten times. The chain is built from TRBV5-5 and TRBJ2-7, with no clear D. The CDR3 sequence is 14 residues long. V was trimmed by 1 base and J by 4 bases, leaving 12 bases between them. The germline V gene encodes CDR1 SGHKS and CDR2 YYEKEE (reference sequence). The CDR3 sequence is CASSLWVGVYEQYF. The DNA of the CDR3 is TGTGCCAGCAGCTTGTGGGTCGGTGTATACGAGCAGTACTTC.

The chain joins TRBV5-1 to TRBJ1-5; perhaps TRBD1 as D (6 bases). The CDR3 is made up of 14 amino acids. The germline CDR1 and CDR2 sequences are SGHRS and YFSETQ. V lost 3 bases, J lost 7 bases, and 14 bases lay in between. The CDR3 protein is CASSWKQGGQPQHF. The CDR3 coding sequence is TGCGCCAGCAGCTGGAAACAGGGAGGGCAGCCCCAGCATTTT.

This clonotype was seen at least ten times. The rearrangement uses TRBV5-4 and TRBJ2-2; 7 bases map to TRBD1. The CDR3 length is 14 residues. After removal of 5 bases from V and 5 bases from J, the junction contained 6 bases not matched to a gene. Germline V lookup: CDR1 SGHNT, CDR2 YYREEE (reference sequence). The CDR3 nucleotides are TGTGCCAGCAGACAGACAGGGCGAACCGGGGAGCTGTTTTTT. The encoded protein is CASRQTGRTGELFF.

This clonotype was recorded many times. The chain has TRBV4-2 and TRBJ2-2; 10 nucleotides align to TRBD1. Germline V gene sequence: CDR1 LGHNA, CDR2 YNFKEQ. This CDR3 has 16 residues. Trimming cost V 0 bases and J 4 bases; bases outside gene matches: 2. CDR3 residues: CASSQDGTGATGELFF. The CDR3 DNA reads as TGTGCCAGCAGCCAAGACGGGACAGGGGCCACCGGGGAGCTGTTTTTT.

The table lists this clonotype with many counts. DNA for the CDR3: TGCGCCAGCAGCTTCAACACCGGGGAGCTGTTTTTT. Protein sequence: CASSFNTGELFF. The rearrangement joins TRBV5-1 to TRBJ2-2, with D uncertain. CDR1 is SGHRS, CDR2 YFSETQ, per germline. CDR3 size: 12 residues. Trimming stripped 2 bases from V and 2 bases from J, with 1 base between.

This clonotype was seen more than once but under ten times. The CDR3: CASSQEGSEKLFF. The CDR3 DNA reads TGTGCCAGCAGTCAAGAAGGTAGTGAAAAACTGTTTTTT. The chain couples TRBV6-6 to TRBJ1-4; D gene unclear. The germline V and J ends were trimmed by 5 bases and 7 bases, with 11 bases remaining between them. From germline, CDR1 is MNHNY and CDR2 SVGAGI (reference sequence). The CDR3 covers 13 residues.

This clonotype has a count of ten or more. The gene calls are TRBV4-1 and TRBJ1-5; D gene unclear. Trimming left V 0 bases short and J 5 bases short, with 8 bases between. Germline-derived CDR1 and CDR2 are MGHRA and YSYEKL. The CDR3 loop spans 14 amino acids. The CDR3 nucleotides are TGCGCCAGCAGCCAAGATCGTGTTTATCAGCCCCAGCATTTT. Its translation is CASSQDRVYQPQHF.

This clonotype was counted ten times or more. The chain uses TRBV6-2 or TRBV6-3 and TRBJ1-5; possibly TRBD1 for D (5 bases). CDR3 length: 13 residues. Germline V gene sequence: CDR1 MNHEY, CDR2 SVGEGT. Trimming cost V 2 bases and J 5 bases, with 7 bases left between them. DNA for the CDR3: TGTGCCAGCAGTTACGTGGGGGATCAGCCCCAGCATTTT. It yields the protein CASSYVGDQPQHF.

This clonotype appeared a few times. The rearrangement uses TRBV29-1 and TRBJ2-1; 8 nucleotides line up with TRBD2. The V gene's germline CDR1 is SQVTM and CDR2 ANQGSEA. The CDR3 sequence is 14 residues long. V was clipped by 0 bases and J by 4 bases; unmatched bases: 2. CDR3 DNA: TGCAGCGTTGAAGAAGTAGCGGGGTACAATGAGCAGTTCTTC. It codes for CSVEEVAGYNEQFF.

This clonotype was observed at least ten times. The CDR3 bases are TGTGCCAGCAGCTTAGGCACGACCGGGGAGCTGTTTTTT. This sequence encodes CASSLGTTGELFF. The chain employs TRBV13 and TRBJ2-2; no reliable D call. Between the trimmed V and J ends, which lost 0 bases and 5 bases, there was a span of 4 bases. Germline values: CDR1 PRHDT, CDR2 FYEKMQ (reference sequence). The CDR3 has 13 amino acids.

This clonotype was counted many times. The chain joins TRBV5-1 to TRBJ2-6; 10 bases are shared with TRBD1. V lost 4 bases, J lost 2 bases, and 9 bases stayed unmatched. The CDR3 sequence is 18 residues long. The V gene's germline CDR1 is SGHRS and CDR2 YFSETQ. The CDR3 coding sequence is TGCGCCAGCAGCCCCCAGGGACAGGGGTGGACTGGGGCCAACGTCCTGACTTTC. It codes for CASSPQGQGWTGANVLTF.

This clonotype was picked up many times. The V and J genes are TRBV12-3 or TRBV12-4 and TRBJ2-2; D is undetermined. Trimming pared 1 base from V and 7 bases from J, leaving 10 bases between. This CDR3 region has 14 residues. The CDR3 loop reads CASSLGIHDGELFF. CDR3 bases: TGTGCCAGCAGTTTAGGCATCCACGACGGGGAGCTGTTTTTT.